The next 9 T cell receptor beta chains were all read from a single sample in a study of cytomegalovirus exposure and HLA in healthy donors. Primers included in the PCR were 60 Vbeta and 13 Jbeta primers. The protocol was immunoSEQ multiplex PCR, while the TCRdb copy is restricted to in-frame clones and leaves out a portion. The ten most abundant clones cover 2% to 2.5% of a sample with 130,000 or so clones. The sequenced material came from PBMCs. These receptors all come from a young woman in good health and CMV-seronegative.

The chain is built from TRBV9 and TRBJ1-1; 8 bases are a match to TRBD1. V was pared by 4 bases and J by 5 bases, with 10 bases of the junction left unmatched. Germline CDR1 is SGDLS and CDR2 is YYNGEE. The CDR3 extends over 15 amino acids. The CDR3 DNA sequence: TGTGCCAGCAGCCCCCGGGACAGGTCGATTACTGAAGCTTTCTTT. It yields the protein CASSPRDRSITEAFF. The whole variable domain, filled in from reference TRBV9 and TRBJ1-1, reads DSGVTQTPKHLITATGQRVTLRCSPRSGDLSVYWYQQSLDQGLQFLIQYYNGEERAKGNILERFSAQQFPDLHSELNLSSLELGDSALYFCASSPRDRSITEAFFGQGTRLTVV.

The gene calls are TRBV5-1 and TRBJ2-3, with TRBD1 matching 7 bases. Germline V lookup: CDR1 SGHRS, CDR2 YFSETQ. This CDR3 comprises 14 residues. V shed 4 bases, J shed 4 bases, and the junction held 6 bases outside the gene matches. The CDR3 reads CASSPERGPDTQYF. The CDR3 coding sequence is TGCGCCAGCAGCCCAGAGAGGGGGCCAGATACGCAGTATTTT.

The V gene is TRBV9, the J gene TRBJ2-1; D perhaps matches TRBD1 (5 bases). The CDR3 extends over 13 amino acids. Germline-derived CDR1 and CDR2 are SGDLS and YYNGEE. V was pared by 2 bases and J by 6 bases, with 9 bases between. The CDR3: CASSVRGANEQFF. DNA for the CDR3: TGTGCCAGCAGCGTTAGGGGCGCCAATGAGCAGTTCTTC.

This chain connects TRBV11-1 to TRBJ1-6; D perhaps matches TRBD1 (6 bases). This CDR3 region has 14 residues. Looked up from germline, CDR1 is SGHAT and CDR2 is FQDESV (reference sequence). V shed 1 base and J shed 7 bases, with 8 bases lying between them. CDR3 sequence: CASSLGDINSPLHF. The CDR3 DNA is TGTGCCAGCAGCTTAGGGGACATAAATTCACCCCTCCACTTT.

The chain joins TRBV5-1 to TRBJ1-1, with 10 bases aligning to TRBD1. This CDR3 has 14 amino acids. With 4 bases clipped from V and 4 bases from J, the junction kept 4 bases outside the gene matches. Per germline, CDR1 SGHRS and CDR2 YFSETQ. The CDR3 spells CASSSDRGRTEAFF. The CDR3 bases are TGCGCCAGCAGCAGCGACAGGGGGCGCACTGAAGCTTTCTTT. Full variable domain (outside the CDR3, taken from reference TRBV5-1 and TRBJ1-1): KAGVTQTPRYLIKTRGQQVTLSCSPISGHRSVSWYQQTPGQGLQFLFEYFSETQRNKGNFPGRFSGRQFSNSRSEMNVSTLELGDSALYLCASSSDRGRTEAFFGQGTRLTVV.

This chain connects TRBV30 to TRBJ2-1; D is unresolved. Trimming left V 2 bases short and J 9 bases short, with 11 bases between. CDR1 and CDR2 from the germline V gene are GTSNPN and SVGIG (reference sequence). This CDR3 has 12 residues. CDR3 in DNA: TGTGCCTGGAGTCCCCTCCGAGGTGAGCAGTTCTTC. It encodes CAWSPLRGEQFF.

CDR3 nucleotide sequence: TGTGCCAGCAGCGTCGGGACTAGCGGGTACCAAGAGACCCAGTACTTC. Protein: CASSVGTSGYQETQYF. This sequence joins TRBV9 and TRBJ2-5; 12 bases agree with TRBD2. In germline, CDR1 is SGDLS, CDR2 YYNGEE. The J segment lost 0 bases and the V segment lost 2 bases, leaving 2 bases of the junction unmatched. This CDR3 spans 16 amino acids.

V gene TRBV27 combines with J gene TRBJ2-1; a weak D match, TRBD2 (6 bases). The CDR3 is 16 residues long. Germline-derived CDR1 and CDR2 are MNHEY and SMNVEV (reference sequence). V was shortened by 5 bases and J by 0 bases, with 14 bases between the two germline ends. CDR3 DNA sequence: TGTGCCAGCAGTCTACAAGCGGGTGGCTCCTACAATGAGCAGTTCTTC. It yields the protein CASSLQAGGSYNEQFF.

The chain joins TRBV6-1 to TRBJ1-5, with TRBD1 matching 9 bases. This CDR3 has 15 amino acids. Germline CDR1 is MNHNS and CDR2 is SASEGT. J was trimmed by 9 bases and V by 2 bases; bases with no gene match: 8. In DNA form, the CDR3 reads TGTGCCAGCAGTGAACGTGGGACAGGGATCCGGCCCCAGCATTTT. It yields the protein CASSERGTGIRPQHF.